The clone carrying this T cell receptor (beta chain) was observed at least ten times. This entry comes from a study of naive and memory T cell subsets. Germline assignment: CDR1 LGHNA and CDR2 YSLEER. V lost 4 bases, J lost 5 bases, and 12 bases stayed unmatched. This CDR3 region has 18 residues. Both TRBC1 and TRBC2 were covered by a beta constant-region primer of two equimolar oligonucleotides. TCRdb used MiXCR to reprocess the UMI-ligation and nested PCR reads, holding one entry per CDR3 protein. The table records about 21,000 distinct CDR3 sequences, roughly 11% of them present only once. The V and J genes are TRBV4-3 and TRBJ2-7; the match to TRBD2 covers 15 bases. The receptor was isolated from a human donor in good health. The sequencing sample was made of central memory CD8+ T cells from blood. This CDR3 reads CASSPGLAGGPGGDEQYF. CDR3 DNA: TGCGCCAGCAGCCCAGGACTAGCGGGAGGGCCGGGGGGCGACGAGCAGTACTTC.